Sequencing of this T cell receptor beta chain was carried out in a study of T-cell memory formation after mild COVID-19. General observations from the study: A balance of CD4 and CD8 characterized clones contracting day 15 to 85, whereas later expanders leaned CD4+.

This clonotype has more than one count but fewer than ten. Its antigen is not identified. Using its own MiXCR run on the 5' RACE reads, TCRdb lists one record per CDR3 protein. Of about 190,000 distinct CDR3 sequences listed, 27% are singletons. V dropped 6 bases and J dropped 7 bases, with 10 bases sitting between them. The germline CDR1 and CDR2 sequences are SNHLY and FYNNEI. CDR3 size: 12 residues. Sequencing was performed on PBMCs or a T cell subset sorted from them (not recorded which). The receptor's source is an adult woman who had mild COVID-19 (a few samples of this study predate the infection). Cell type and time point are not known. J is TRBJ2-1 and V is TRBV2; no firm D call. CDR3 region: CASRAMDNEQFF. CDR3 nucleotides: TGTGCCAGCAGAGCTATGGATAATGAGCAGTTCTTC. Based on the CDR3 plus reference TRBV2 and TRBJ2-1, the full variable domain is EPEVTQTPSHQVTQMGQEVILRCVPISNHLYFYWYRQILGQKVEFLVSFYNNEISEKSEIFDDQFSVERPDGSNFTLKIRSTKLEDSAMYFCASRAMDNEQFFGPGTRLTVL.